The following is a T cell receptor beta chain sequence with its context. Clones were read by immunoSEQ multiplex PCR, and TCRdb kept only the in-frame ones, dropping some. The sample shows approximately 65,000 clones, nearly 90% of them seen only once. Germline V CDR1 and CDR2: SGHTS, YDEGEE. This CDR3 is 13 amino acids long. With 2 bases removed from V and 0 bases from J, the gap between germline ends came to 5 bases. This sample was included in a study of control samples from healthy donors and cancer patients. The receptor was derived from a man between 60 and 75 years old with lung cancer. V is TRBV5-8 and J is TRBJ1-2; D remains ambiguous. The sequenced sample consisted of PBMCs. Here the CDR3 DNA reads TGTGCCAGCAGCTTAACTCCTAACTATGGCTACACCTTC. Translating it yields CASSLTPNYGYTF.